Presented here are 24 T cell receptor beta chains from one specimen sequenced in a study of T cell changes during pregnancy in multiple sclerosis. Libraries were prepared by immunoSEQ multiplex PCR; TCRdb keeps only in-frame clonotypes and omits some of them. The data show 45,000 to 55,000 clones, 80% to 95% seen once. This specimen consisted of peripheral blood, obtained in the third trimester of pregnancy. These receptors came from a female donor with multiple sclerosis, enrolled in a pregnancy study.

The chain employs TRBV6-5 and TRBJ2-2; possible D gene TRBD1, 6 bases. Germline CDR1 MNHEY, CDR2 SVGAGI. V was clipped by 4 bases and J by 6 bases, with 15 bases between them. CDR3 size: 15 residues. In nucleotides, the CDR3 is TGTGCCAGCAGTTGGACAGCTTATCAGTCCGGGGAGCTGTTTTTT. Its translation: CASSWTAYQSGELFF.

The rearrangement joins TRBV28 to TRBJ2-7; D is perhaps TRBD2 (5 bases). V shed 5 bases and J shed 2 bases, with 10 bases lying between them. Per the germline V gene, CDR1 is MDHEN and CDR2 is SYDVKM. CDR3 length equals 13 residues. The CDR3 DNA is TGTGCCAGCAGTCTCCCGACTACCTACGAGCAGTACTTC. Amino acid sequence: CASSLPTTYEQYF.

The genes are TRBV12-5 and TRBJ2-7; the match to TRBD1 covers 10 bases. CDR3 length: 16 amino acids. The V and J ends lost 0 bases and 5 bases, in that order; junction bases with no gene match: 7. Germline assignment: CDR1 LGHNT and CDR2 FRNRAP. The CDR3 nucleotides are TGTGCTAGTGGTTTGGTGGTCGGGACAGGGGTGGACGAGCAGTACTTC. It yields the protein CASGLVVGTGVDEQYF.

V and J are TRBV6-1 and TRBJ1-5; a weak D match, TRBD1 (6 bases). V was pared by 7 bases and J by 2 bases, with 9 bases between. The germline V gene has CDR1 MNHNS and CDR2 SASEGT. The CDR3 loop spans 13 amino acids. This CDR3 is CASIRQGNQPQHF. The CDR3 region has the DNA TGTGCCAGCATTAGACAGGGCAATCAGCCCCAGCATTTT.

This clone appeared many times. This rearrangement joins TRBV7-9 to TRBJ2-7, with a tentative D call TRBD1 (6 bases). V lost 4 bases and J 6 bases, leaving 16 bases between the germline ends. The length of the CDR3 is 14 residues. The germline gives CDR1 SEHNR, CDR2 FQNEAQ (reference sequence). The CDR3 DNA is TGTGCCAGCAGCTCGGACAGTAGGGTAATCGAGCAGTACTTC. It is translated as CASSSDSRVIEQYF.

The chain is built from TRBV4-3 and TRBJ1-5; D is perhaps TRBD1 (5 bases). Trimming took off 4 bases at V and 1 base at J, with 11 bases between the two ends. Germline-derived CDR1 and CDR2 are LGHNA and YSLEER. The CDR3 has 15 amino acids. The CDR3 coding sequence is TGCGCCAGCAGCCTGACCAGGGCGAGCAATCAGCCCCAGCATTTT. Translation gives CASSLTRASNQPQHF.

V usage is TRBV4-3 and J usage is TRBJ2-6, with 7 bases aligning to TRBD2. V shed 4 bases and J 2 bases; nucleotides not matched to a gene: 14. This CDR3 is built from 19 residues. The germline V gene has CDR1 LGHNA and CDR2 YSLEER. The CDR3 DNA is TGCGCCAGCAGCCTTTTCAGTGGGGGGGGGTTGGCTGGGGCCAACGTCCTGACTTTC. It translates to CASSLFSGGGLAGANVLTF.

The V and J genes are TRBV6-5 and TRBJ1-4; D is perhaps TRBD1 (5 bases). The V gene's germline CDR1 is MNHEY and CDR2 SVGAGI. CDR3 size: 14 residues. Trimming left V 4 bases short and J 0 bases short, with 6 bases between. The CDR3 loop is CASSSGATNEKLFF. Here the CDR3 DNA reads TGTGCCAGCAGTTCGGGGGCAACTAATGAAAAACTGTTTTTT.

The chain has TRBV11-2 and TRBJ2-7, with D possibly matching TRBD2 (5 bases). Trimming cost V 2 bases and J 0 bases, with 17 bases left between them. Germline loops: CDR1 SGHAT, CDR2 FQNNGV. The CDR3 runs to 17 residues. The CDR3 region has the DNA TGTGCCAGCAGCTTATTCCCAGCGGCCGAAAGCTCCTACGAGCAGTACTTC. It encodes CASSLFPAAESSYEQYF.

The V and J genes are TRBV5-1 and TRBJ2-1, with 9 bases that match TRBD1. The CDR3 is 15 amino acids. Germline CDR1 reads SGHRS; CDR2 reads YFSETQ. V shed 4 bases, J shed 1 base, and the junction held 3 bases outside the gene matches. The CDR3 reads CASSQGTGSYNEQFF. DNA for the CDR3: TGCGCCAGCAGCCAGGGGACAGGGTCCTACAATGAGCAGTTCTTC.

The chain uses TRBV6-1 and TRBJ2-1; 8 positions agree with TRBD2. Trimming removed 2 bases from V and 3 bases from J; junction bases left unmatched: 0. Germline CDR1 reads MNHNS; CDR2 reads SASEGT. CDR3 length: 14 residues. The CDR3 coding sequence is TGTGCCAGCAGTGAAACTAGCGGCTACAATGAGCAGTTCTTC. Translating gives CASSETSGYNEQFF.

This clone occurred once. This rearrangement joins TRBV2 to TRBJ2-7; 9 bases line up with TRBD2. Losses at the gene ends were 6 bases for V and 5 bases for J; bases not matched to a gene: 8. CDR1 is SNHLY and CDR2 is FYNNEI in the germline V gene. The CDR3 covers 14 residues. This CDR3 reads CASRAGGARHEQYF. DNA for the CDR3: TGTGCCAGCAGAGCGGGGGGCGCCAGGCACGAGCAGTACTTC. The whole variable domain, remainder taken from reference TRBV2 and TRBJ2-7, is EPEVTQTPSHQVTQMGQEVILRCVPISNHLYFYWYRQILGQKVEFLVSFYNNEISEKSEIFDDQFSVERPDGSNFTLKIRSTKLEDSAMYFCASRAGGARHEQYFGPGTRLTVT.

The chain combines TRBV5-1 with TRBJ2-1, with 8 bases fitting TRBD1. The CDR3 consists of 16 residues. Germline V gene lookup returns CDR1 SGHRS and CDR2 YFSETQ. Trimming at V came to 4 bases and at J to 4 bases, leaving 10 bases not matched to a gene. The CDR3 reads CASSVGDRGLYNEQFF. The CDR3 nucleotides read TGCGCCAGCAGCGTCGGCGACAGGGGACTTTACAATGAGCAGTTCTTC.

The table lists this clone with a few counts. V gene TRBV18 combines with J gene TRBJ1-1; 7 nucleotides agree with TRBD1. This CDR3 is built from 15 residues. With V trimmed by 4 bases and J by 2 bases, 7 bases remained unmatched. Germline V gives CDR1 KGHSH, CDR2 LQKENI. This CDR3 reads CASSLRTGRNTEAFF. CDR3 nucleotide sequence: TGTGCCAGCTCACTCCGGACAGGCCGTAACACTGAAGCTTTCTTT.

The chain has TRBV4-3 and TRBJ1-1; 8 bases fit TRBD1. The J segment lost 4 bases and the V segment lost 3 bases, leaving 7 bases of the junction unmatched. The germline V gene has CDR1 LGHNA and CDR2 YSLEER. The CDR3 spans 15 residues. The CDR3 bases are TGCGCCAGCAGCCAGGACAGGGAATTAAGCACTGAAGCTTTCTTT. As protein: CASSQDRELSTEAFF.

DNA of the CDR3: TGCAGCGTTGAGGGGCAGGATAACAGACAGTACTTC. Residues: CSVEGQDNRQYF. The gene calls are TRBV29-1 and TRBJ2-7, with D perhaps matching TRBD1 (5 bases). This CDR3 spans 12 amino acids. The germline V gene encodes CDR1 SQVTM and CDR2 ANQGSEA. The ends were cut back, 3 bases at V and 10 bases at J, with 16 bases in the middle.

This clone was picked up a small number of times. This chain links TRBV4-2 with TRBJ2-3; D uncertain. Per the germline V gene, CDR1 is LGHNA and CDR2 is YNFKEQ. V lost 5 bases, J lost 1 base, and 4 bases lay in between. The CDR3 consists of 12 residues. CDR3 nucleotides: TGTGCCAGCAGCAGCGGCACAGATACGCAGTATTTT. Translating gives CASSSGTDTQYF.

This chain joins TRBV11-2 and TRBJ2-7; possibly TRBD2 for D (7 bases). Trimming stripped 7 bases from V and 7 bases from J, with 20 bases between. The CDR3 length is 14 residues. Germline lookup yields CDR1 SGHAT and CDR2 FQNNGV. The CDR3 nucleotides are TGTGCCAGCACCCAGGGGACGGGAGGTCAAGAGCAGTACTTC. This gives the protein CASTQGTGGQEQYF.

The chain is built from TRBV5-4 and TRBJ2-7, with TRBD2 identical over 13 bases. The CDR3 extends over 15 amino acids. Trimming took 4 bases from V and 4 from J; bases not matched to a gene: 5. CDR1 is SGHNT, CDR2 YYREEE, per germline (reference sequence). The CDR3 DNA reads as TGTGCCAGCAGCCATGGACTAGCGGGAGAGTACGAGCAGTACTTC. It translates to CASSHGLAGEYEQYF.

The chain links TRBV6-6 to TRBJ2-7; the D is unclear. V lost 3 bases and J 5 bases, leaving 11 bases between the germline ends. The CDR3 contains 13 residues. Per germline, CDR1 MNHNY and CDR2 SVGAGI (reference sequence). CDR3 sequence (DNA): TGTGCCAGCAGTTATTCTGGAGTAAACGAGCAGTACTTC. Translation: CASSYSGVNEQYF.

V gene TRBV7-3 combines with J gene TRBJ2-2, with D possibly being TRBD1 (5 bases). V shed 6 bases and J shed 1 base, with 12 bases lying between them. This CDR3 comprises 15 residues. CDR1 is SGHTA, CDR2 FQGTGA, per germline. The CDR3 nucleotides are TGTGCCAGCAGTGCAGGGTCCCAGAACACCGGGGAGCTGTTTTTT. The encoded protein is CASSAGSQNTGELFF.

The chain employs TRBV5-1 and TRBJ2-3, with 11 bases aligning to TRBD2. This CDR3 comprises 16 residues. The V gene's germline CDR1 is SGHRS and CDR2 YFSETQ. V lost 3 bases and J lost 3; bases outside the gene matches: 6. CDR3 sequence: CASSSLAGGPTDTQYF. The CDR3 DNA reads TGCGCCAGCAGCTCATTAGCGGGAGGGCCGACAGATACGCAGTATTTT.

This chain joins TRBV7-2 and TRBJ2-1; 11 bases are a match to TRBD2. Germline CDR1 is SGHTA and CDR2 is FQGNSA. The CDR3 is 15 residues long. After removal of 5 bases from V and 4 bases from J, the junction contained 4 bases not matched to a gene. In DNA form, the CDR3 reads TGTGCCAGCAGCCAGGGACTAGCGGAGTACAATGAGCAGTTCTTC. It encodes CASSQGLAEYNEQFF.

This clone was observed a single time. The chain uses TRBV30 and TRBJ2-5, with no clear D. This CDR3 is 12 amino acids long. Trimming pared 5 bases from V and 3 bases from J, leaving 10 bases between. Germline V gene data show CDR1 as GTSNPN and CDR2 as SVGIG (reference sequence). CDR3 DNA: TGTGCCTGGGGCGGCTTCGAAGAGACCCAGTACTTC. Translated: CAWGGFEETQYF.